A single sample gave rise to the 28 T cell receptor beta chains below, sequenced in a study of blood T cell repertoires in COVID-19. The data were produced by immunoSEQ multiplex PCR, yet TCRdb's version contains in-frame clones alone and is incomplete. The data hold around 100,000 clones, with approximately 87% observed a single time. Material for sequencing was peripheral blood. The receptors here all came from a human donor with acute or convalescent COVID-19. The donor label of this sample is uncertain.

The J gene is TRBJ2-7, the V gene TRBV10-3, with 8 bases identical to TRBD1. The CDR3 sequence is 12 residues long. Germline V CDR1 and CDR2: ENHRY, SYGVKD. V lost 10 bases and J lost 6; bases outside the gene matches: 8. The CDR3 spells CATAGTGREQYF. The DNA of the CDR3 is TGTGCCACCGCGGGGACAGGCCGCGAGCAGTACTTC.

In its sample, this clone was seen once. The V and J genes are TRBV11-2 and TRBJ2-3, with 10 positions matching TRBD2. CDR1 SGHAT and CDR2 FQNNGV come from the germline V gene. Unmatched junction bases numbered 5, after V lost 3 bases and J lost 2 bases. CDR3 size: 16 residues. CDR3 sequence (DNA): TGTGCCAGCAGCTTTCGAGCGGGGGGGAACACAGATACGCAGTATTTT. Protein product: CASSFRAGGNTDTQYF.

This clone came up once. The V gene is TRBV30, the J gene TRBJ2-1; the D is unclear. This CDR3 is built from 13 residues. The V end lost 6 bases, the J end lost 0 bases, and 9 bases lay between the germline ends. Looked up from germline, CDR1 is GTSNPN and CDR2 is SVGIG (reference sequence). CDR3 DNA: TGTGCCTGTGCTATTCGCTCCTACAATGAGCAGTTCTTC. It translates to CACAIRSYNEQFF.

V usage is TRBV4-2 and J usage is TRBJ2-7; 9 nucleotides align to TRBD2. The V segment lost 0 bases and the J segment 3 bases; nucleotides outside the gene matches: 6. The CDR3 sequence is 16 residues long. Germline assignment: CDR1 LGHNA and CDR2 YNFKEQ. The CDR3 nucleotides are TGTGCCAGCAGCCAAGATGGAGCGGGGGGTCTCTACGAGCAGTACTTC. This gives the protein CASSQDGAGGLYEQYF.

The rearrangement joins TRBV30 to TRBJ2-7; 9 positions agree with TRBD1. J lost 5 bases, V lost 2 bases, and 7 bases had no gene match. CDR1 and CDR2 (germline): GTSNPN, SVGIG (reference sequence). The CDR3 extends over 14 amino acids. In nucleotides, the CDR3 is TGTGCCTGGAGTACCTCGGACAGGGGCCACGAGCAGTACTTC. Translating it yields CAWSTSDRGHEQYF.

The rearrangement joins TRBV7-2 to TRBJ2-2, with 7 bases aligning to TRBD1. This CDR3 contains 15 residues. Trimming removed 3 bases from V and 0 bases from J; junction bases left unmatched: 1. CDR1 is SGHTA, CDR2 FQGNSA, per germline. The CDR3: CASSLGQSNTGELFF. The CDR3 bases are TGTGCCAGCAGCTTGGGACAGTCGAACACCGGGGAGCTGTTTTTT.

The chain joins TRBV28 to TRBJ2-7; D remains unclear. Germline values: CDR1 MDHEN, CDR2 SYDVKM. V lost 8 bases and J lost 1, with 15 bases in between. This CDR3 region has 14 residues. The CDR3 DNA sequence: TGTGCCAGCCTCGACATTCGGAATTCCTACGAGCAGTACTTC. Translation: CASLDIRNSYEQYF. The full variable domain, completed using reference TRBV28 and TRBJ2-7, is DVKVTQSSRYLVKRTGEKVFLECVQDMDHENMFWYRQDPGLGLRLIYFSYDVKMKEKGDIPEGYSVSREKKERFSLILESASTNQTSMYLCASLDIRNSYEQYFGPGTRLTVT.

The chain couples TRBV9 to TRBJ2-2; 9 positions agree with TRBD1. The trim removed 3 bases at V and 4 bases at J, leaving 7 bases unmatched. CDR1 is SGDLS and CDR2 is YYNGEE in the germline V gene. The CDR3 loop spans 16 amino acids. CDR3 DNA: TGTGCCAGCAGCGGACGACAGGGGGGTCTCACCGGGGAGCTGTTTTTT. Encoded protein: CASSGRQGGLTGELFF.

The gene calls are TRBV6-4 and TRBJ2-5; D remains ambiguous. There are 19 residues in the CDR3. Germline V gives CDR1 MRHNA, CDR2 SNTAGT. V gave up 0 bases and J gave up 4 bases, with 24 bases separating them. DNA of the CDR3: TGTGCCAGCAGTGACTCGAGTCTCAGACATCCCCCCAATGTAGAGACCCAGTACTTC. This codes for CASSDSSLRHPPNVETQYF.

This clone has a handful of counts. This sequence joins TRBV4-3 and TRBJ2-7; 7 bases match TRBD1. Per germline, CDR1 LGHNA and CDR2 YSLEER. The CDR3 extends over 14 amino acids. The J segment lost 3 bases and the V segment lost 2 bases, leaving 4 bases of the junction unmatched. The CDR3 is CASSQLQGRYEQYF. The CDR3, as DNA: TGCGCCAGCAGCCAACTACAGGGGCGCTACGAGCAGTACTTC.

The V call is TRBV7-8, the J call TRBJ1-4; 7 bases map to TRBD1. The CDR3 loop spans 16 amino acids. Germline V gene sequence: CDR1 SGHVS, CDR2 FQNEAQ. Trimming took 3 bases from V and 6 from J; bases not matched to a gene: 10. The CDR3 reads CASSLRYEQGYEKLFF. The CDR3 DNA reads as TGTGCCAGCAGCTTGCGGTATGAACAGGGGTATGAAAAACTGTTTTTT.

The chain joins TRBV7-6 to TRBJ2-1; 10 nucleotides line up with TRBD2. With 0 bases clipped from V and 5 bases from J, the junction kept 1 base outside the gene matches. In germline, CDR1 is SGHVS, CDR2 FNYEAQ. This CDR3 is 15 amino acids long. In DNA, the CDR3 is TGTGCCAGCAGCTTAGCTAGCGGGGGGCACAATGAGCAGTTCTTC. This gives the protein CASSLASGGHNEQFF.

The CDR3 bases are TGTGCCAGTACTAAAACAGGAGTGAATCAGCCCCAGCATTTT. Amino acids: CASTKTGVNQPQHF. J is TRBJ1-5 and V is TRBV19; the D gene is possibly TRBD1 (5 bases). V was cut by 7 bases and J by 4 bases, with 14 bases left in between. CDR1 and CDR2 (germline): LNHDA, SQIVND (reference sequence). This CDR3 comprises 14 residues.

This clone was observed a handful of times. The genes are TRBV28 and TRBJ2-5; weak D call: TRBD2 (7 bases). With 6 bases removed from V and 4 bases from J, the gap between germline ends came to 15 bases. Per the germline V gene, CDR1 is MDHEN and CDR2 is SYDVKM. The CDR3 sequence is 14 residues long. The DNA for the CDR3 is TGTGCCAGCAGGCCTCGGGGAGGGGGAGAGACCCAGTACTTC. This gives the protein CASRPRGGGETQYF. Together with reference TRBV28 and TRBJ2-5, the CDR3 gives the full variable domain: DVKVTQSSRYLVKRTGEKVFLECVQDMDHENMFWYRQDPGLGLRLIYFSYDVKMKEKGDIPEGYSVSREKKERFSLILESASTNQTSMYLCASRPRGGGETQYFGPGTRLLVL.

The V call is TRBV24-1, the J call TRBJ1-2, with 8 bases identical to TRBD1. The germline CDR1 and CDR2 sequences are KGHDR and SFDVKD. Trimming removed 9 bases from V and 4 bases from J; junction bases left unmatched: 3. The CDR3 loop spans 12 amino acids. The CDR3 sequence is CATEDRVYGYTF. CDR3 nucleotides: TGTGCCACCGAGGACAGGGTCTATGGCTACACCTTC.

This clone was seen more than once but under ten times. The rearrangement links TRBV7-9 to TRBJ2-2; TRBD2 matches at 13 bases. The CDR3 consists of 16 residues. V lost 5 bases to trimming and J lost 7 bases; unmatched junction nucleotides: 7. CDR1 and CDR2 (germline): SEHNR, FQNEAQ (reference sequence). The CDR3 nucleotides are TGTGCCAGCAGCCACCAGACTAGCGGGGGGATCGGGGAGCTGTTTTTT. Protein sequence: CASSHQTSGGIGELFF.

CDR3 sequence: CASSQRTSGAPTDTQYF. The CDR3 DNA sequence: TGTGCCAGCAGCCAACGAACTAGCGGGGCCCCCACAGATACGCAGTATTTT. V usage is TRBV3-1 (or the pseudogene TRBV3-2) and J usage is TRBJ2-3; TRBD2 aligns across 10 bases. In germline, CDR1 is LGHDT, CDR2 YNNKEL (reference sequence). Trimming at V came to 2 bases and at J to 2 bases, leaving 7 bases not matched to a gene. There are 17 residues in the CDR3.

The V gene is TRBV27, the J gene TRBJ1-1; D ambiguous. V lost 5 bases and J lost 4, with 11 bases in between. This CDR3 has 13 residues. The germline gives CDR1 MNHEY, CDR2 SMNVEV (reference sequence). The CDR3 bases are TGTGCCAGCAGTACCGGGATAGGCACTGAAGCTTTCTTT. Translated, it gives CASSTGIGTEAFF.

V gene TRBV7-2 combines with J gene TRBJ2-1; D call uncertain. Germline-derived CDR1 and CDR2 are SGHTA and FQGNSA. The CDR3 has 16 amino acids. The V end was cut by 0 bases, the J end by 7 bases, with 16 bases between. CDR3 sequence reads: CASSLAASTRSNEQFF. DNA for the CDR3: TGTGCCAGCAGCTTAGCGGCGTCTACTCGGAGTAATGAGCAGTTCTTC.

The chain has TRBV6-6 and TRBJ1-2, with TRBD1 matching over 7 bases. J gave up 1 base and V 4 bases, and 6 bases lay outside the gene matches. Germline CDR1 is MNHNY and CDR2 is SVGAGI (reference sequence). This CDR3 comprises 15 residues. CDR3 nucleotides: TGTGCCAGCAGTTCAGGGACAGCAATTAACTATGGCTACACCTTC. Protein: CASSSGTAINYGYTF.

V usage is TRBV7-2 and J usage is TRBJ2-7; D might be TRBD1 (6 bases). The CDR3 loop spans 16 amino acids. Trimming pared 1 base from V and 2 bases from J, leaving 15 bases between. Germline V lookup: CDR1 SGHTA, CDR2 FQGNSA. CDR3 loop: CASSLGRTARPYEQYF. In DNA form, the CDR3 reads TGTGCCAGCAGCTTAGGGCGGACAGCTCGACCCTACGAGCAGTACTTC.

The chain employs TRBV2 and TRBJ1-3; perhaps TRBD1 as D (5 bases). The CDR3 is 16 amino acids. V dropped 4 bases and J dropped 4 bases, with 17 bases sitting between them. The germline V gene encodes CDR1 SNHLY and CDR2 FYNNEI. CDR3 bases: TGTGCCAGCAGTGTCTCAGAAGGGGCCGAAGGAAACACCATATATTTT. Encoded protein: CASSVSEGAEGNTIYF.

V gene TRBV28 combines with J gene TRBJ2-3, with a tentative D call TRBD1 (6 bases). The CDR3 spans 13 residues. Germline-derived CDR1 and CDR2 are MDHEN and SYDVKM. Trimming pared 6 bases from V and 6 bases from J, leaving 13 bases between. CDR3 nucleotide sequence: TGTGCCAGCAGAAAAACAGGGATGGATACGCAGTATTTT. This sequence encodes CASRKTGMDTQYF.

About this clone itself: The same CDR3 arises from other DNA sequences in this sample as well. The chain joins TRBV6-2 or TRBV6-3 to TRBJ1-2; D is ambiguous. The CDR3 has 12 residues. Trimming took off 4 bases at V and 1 base at J, with 4 bases between the two ends. The germline CDR1 and CDR2 sequences are MNHEY and SVGEGT. The CDR3 is CASSFLNYGYTF. The CDR3 DNA follows: TGTGCCAGCAGTTTCCTTAACTATGGCTACACCTTC.

This clone appeared once. The rearrangement uses TRBV18 and TRBJ1-1, with 8 nucleotides matching TRBD1. Losses at the gene ends were 4 bases for V and 7 bases for J; bases not matched to a gene: 5. The CDR3 extends over 13 amino acids. The V gene's germline CDR1 is KGHSH and CDR2 LQKENI. CDR3 loop: CASSRDRGIEAFF. In DNA, the CDR3 is TGTGCCAGCTCACGCGACAGGGGAATTGAAGCTTTCTTT.

In DNA form, the CDR3 reads TGTGCCTGGTCTTTAGGAGGAGGTGGAAACACCATATATTTT. This sequence encodes CAWSLGGGGNTIYF. V gene TRBV30 combines with J gene TRBJ1-3; D ambiguous. The germline gives CDR1 GTSNPN, CDR2 SVGIG (reference sequence). CDR3 size: 14 residues. V was clipped by 5 bases and J by 3 bases, with 14 bases between them.

The V call is TRBV5-4, the J call TRBJ2-3, with unresolved D. The CDR3 runs 12 residues. Per the germline V gene, CDR1 is SGHNT and CDR2 is YYREEE (reference sequence). V lost 7 bases and J lost 7, with 13 bases in between. The CDR3 loop is CASGSSGNTQYF. The CDR3, as DNA: TGTGCCAGCGGATCATCGGGTAATACGCAGTATTTT. Combining the CDR3 with reference TRBV5-4 and TRBJ2-3 gives the whole variable domain ETGVTQSPTHLIKTRGQQVTLRCSSQSGHNTVSWYQQALGQGPQFIFQYYREEENGRGNFPPRFSGLQFPNYSSELNVNALELDDSALYLCASGSSGNTQYFGPGTRLTVL.

The chain is built from TRBV9 and TRBJ1-1; D is unclear. There are 14 residues in the CDR3. CDR1 is SGDLS and CDR2 is YYNGEE in the germline V gene. Trimming took off 3 bases at V and 0 bases at J, with 9 bases between the two ends. The CDR3 here is CASSDGVMNTEAFF. CDR3 nucleotide sequence: TGTGCCAGCAGCGACGGGGTAATGAACACTGAAGCTTTCTTT. Drawing the rest from reference TRBV9 and TRBJ1-1, the complete variable domain is DSGVTQTPKHLITATGQRVTLRCSPRSGDLSVYWYQQSLDQGLQFLIQYYNGEERAKGNILERFSAQQFPDLHSELNLSSLELGDSALYFCASSDGVMNTEAFFGQGTRLTVV.